These 12 T cell receptor beta chains came from one sample sequenced in a study of cytomegalovirus exposure and HLA in healthy donors (dated by TCRdb to the late 2010s). The library came from the immunoSEQ multiplex PCR assay. For the multiplex PCR, a mixture combining 60 forward primers for TCR Vbeta segments and 13 reverse primers for TCR Jbeta segments was used. TCRdb limited this immuneACCESS table to in-frame rearrangements with V and J called. A share of clones is missing; checked studies link under half to unresolved V genes, and the rest is unexplained. The sample has around 160,000 clones on record, 60% to 85% of them singletons. Around 7% of the sample lies in the top ten. What was sequenced was PBMCs. All receptors derive from a middle-aged woman in good health and CMV-seropositive.

The chain combines TRBV11-2 with TRBJ2-3, with 7 positions matching TRBD2. CDR3 size: 16 residues. Germline values: CDR1 SGHAT, CDR2 FQNNGV. The trim removed 0 bases at V and 3 bases at J, leaving 6 bases unmatched. Here the CDR3 DNA reads TGTGCCAGCAGCTTAGAAAGGAGAGCGGGGACAGATACGCAGTATTTT. Amino acids: CASSLERRAGTDTQYF.

V usage is TRBV5-1 and J usage is TRBJ2-5, with a weak D call TRBD2 (5 bases). From germline, CDR1 is SGHRS and CDR2 YFSETQ. The V end lost 8 bases, the J end lost 3 bases, and 17 bases lay between the germline ends. The CDR3 extends over 14 amino acids. The CDR3 is CASAPDSTKETQYF. CDR3 sequence (DNA): TGCGCCAGTGCCCCGGACTCCACGAAAGAGACCCAGTACTTC.

The rearrangement uses TRBV5-6 and TRBJ1-1, with D unclear. The CDR3 consists of 12 residues. V gave up 0 bases and J gave up 7 bases, with 7 bases separating them. The germline CDR1 and CDR2 sequences are SGHDT and YYEEEE. DNA of the CDR3: TGTGCCAGCAGCTTGGACGGTCGTGAAGCTTTCTTT. Amino acid sequence: CASSLDGREAFF.

CDR3 residues: CASSFFFQGETDTQYF. CDR3 sequence (DNA): TGTGCCAGCAGCTTTTTTTTTCAGGGTGAAACAGATACGCAGTATTTT. This chain links TRBV5-5 with TRBJ2-3; D might be TRBD1 (5 bases). Germline values: CDR1 SGHKS, CDR2 YYEKEE (reference sequence). Trimming cost V 2 bases and J 3 bases, with 16 bases left between them. The CDR3 length is 16 residues.

The chain links TRBV5-1 to TRBJ2-3; tentative D call: TRBD2 (6 bases). This CDR3 spans 14 amino acids. CDR1 and CDR2 (germline): SGHRS, YFSETQ. Trimming removed 1 base from V and 0 bases from J, with 6 bases in between. In DNA form, the CDR3 reads TGCGCCAGCAGCTTGCGGGAGAGCACAGATACGCAGTATTTT. It encodes CASSLRESTDTQYF.

The V call is TRBV28, the J call TRBJ2-6, with 9 nucleotides matching TRBD1. CDR3 length equals 18 residues. The trim removed 5 bases at V and 0 bases at J, leaving 8 bases unmatched. The germline V gene has CDR1 MDHEN and CDR2 SYDVKM. The CDR3 DNA sequence: TGTGCCAGCAGTCCCCACAGGGGGCGCGCCTCTGGGGCCAACGTCCTGACTTTC. The encoded protein is CASSPHRGRASGANVLTF.

V and J are TRBV5-1 and TRBJ1-1; 7 nucleotides match TRBD1. V lost 4 bases to trimming and J lost 1 base; unmatched junction nucleotides: 7. The germline V gene has CDR1 SGHRS and CDR2 YFSETQ. There are 15 residues in the CDR3. The CDR3 sequence: CASSTQTGTNTEAFF. In DNA, the CDR3 is TGCGCCAGCAGCACCCAGACAGGGACGAACACTGAAGCTTTCTTT.

The CDR3 spells CASSMTGADYGYTF. The CDR3 DNA reads TGCGCCAGCAGCATGACAGGGGCGGACTATGGCTACACCTTC. The rearrangement uses TRBV5-1 and TRBJ1-2, with TRBD1 identical over 8 bases. The trim removed 4 bases at V and 3 bases at J, leaving 5 bases unmatched. Germline V gene data show CDR1 as SGHRS and CDR2 as YFSETQ. The CDR3 contains 14 residues.

The chain employs TRBV2 and TRBJ2-3; possibly TRBD1 for D (6 bases). The V and J ends lost 7 bases and 5 bases respectively, with 13 bases between them. The CDR3 extends over 13 amino acids. Per the germline V gene, CDR1 is SNHLY and CDR2 is FYNNEI. The CDR3 protein is CASTTGSGDTQYF. For the CDR3, the DNA is TGTGCCAGCACAACAGGGTCGGGAGATACGCAGTATTTT.

With regard to this clone: One junction end disagrees with the germline gene, perhaps due to a read error. The chain employs TRBV7-9 and TRBJ1-2; 8 positions agree with TRBD1. The V gene's germline CDR1 is SEHNR and CDR2 FQNEAQ (reference sequence). This CDR3 has 12 residues. The CDR3 region is CSSSLRTGGYTF. CDR3 bases: TGTTCCAGCAGCCTCAGGACAGGGGGCTACACCTTC.

This clone has more than one count but fewer than ten. The chain recombines TRBV6-6 with TRBJ1-1, with D tentatively TRBD1 (5 bases). Trimming shortened V by 5 bases and J by 5 bases, and 15 bases separated the two germline ends. Germline V gene data show CDR1 as MNHNY and CDR2 as SVGAGI (reference sequence). The CDR3 has 14 residues. CDR3 DNA sequence: TGTGCCAGCAGTGTCACAGGTGCAAGGACTGAAGCTTTCTTT. Its translation: CASSVTGARTEAFF.

CDR3 in amino acids: CASRVVSGSPLHF. CDR3 DNA: TGTGCCAGCAGGGTGGTCTCCGGTTCACCCCTCCACTTT. The rearrangement joins TRBV6-5 to TRBJ1-6; D call uncertain. The CDR3 contains 13 residues. Trimming removed 6 bases at V and 9 bases at J, with 12 bases between. The germline V gene has CDR1 MNHEY and CDR2 SVGAGI.